This TCR beta chain was sequenced for a study of blood T cell repertoires in COVID-19. Background on the study: Sites in the United States, Italy and Spain provided acute and convalescent COVID-19 samples.

Study members were between roughly 18 and 90 years old and lived in roughly 24 US regions. Cohorts were based on clinical histories the participants reported. As originally analysed: Amplification from reference gene primers served as the basis for estimated nucleated cell counts. Profiling relied on immunoSEQ multiplex PCR, and the TCRdb table lists in-frame clones only, not all of them. V and J calls and clone size follow that table, whereas D and trimming were derived from the DNA. The sample lists a few hundred thousand clones; around 90% were seen once. Germline V lookup: CDR1 MGHRA, CDR2 YSYEKL. Germline trimming cut 7 bases from V and 2 bases from J; bases unmatched to any gene: 10. The CDR3 runs 16 residues.

Sample: PBMCs or T cells enriched from blood (not recorded which). The clonotype comes from a man aged 25 to 40 who had recovered from COVID-19. The chain has TRBV4-1 and TRBJ2-3; TRBD1 matches 9 bases. The CDR3 reads CASTPTGGWVTDTQYF. The DNA of the CDR3 is TGCGCCAGCACACCCACAGGGGGCTGGGTCACAGATACGCAGTATTTT.